This paragraph covers one TCR beta chain sequence. TCRdb reanalysed the reads using MiXCR and keeps one entry per CDR3 protein. The table records 450,000 to 550,000 distinct CDR3 sequences, 16% of them present only once. The entry originates in a study of T cell repertoires in cytomegalovirus infection. At the level of the study: Public signatures in TCR beta pointed to CMV infection and matching HLA type.

Trimming removed 5 bases from V and 4 bases from J; junction bases left unmatched: 4. This CDR3 is built from 14 residues. This TCR derives from a human donor in good health (CMV status not recorded). Some clones in this sample may be carry-over from other donors' samples. The chain carries TRBV12-3 or TRBV12-4 and TRBJ2-7; 11 bases match TRBD1. Input material: CD8+ T cells from PBMCs. The CDR3 DNA reads as TGTGCCAGCAGTCGGACAGGGGGCTGGTACGAGCAGTACTTC. This gives the protein CASSRTGGWYEQYF.